The entry below describes one T cell receptor (beta chain). Trimming cost V 6 bases and J 3 bases, with 15 bases left between them. The CDR3 runs 14 residues. CDR1 and CDR2 from the germline V gene are MNHEY and SMNVEV (reference sequence). For unsorted PBMC, 250 to 350 ng DNA per replicate equaled tens of thousands of T cell genomes. Method: immunoSEQ multiplex PCR; TCRdb's copy keeps in-frame clones and lacks some. The sample has about 490,000 clones, around 73% seen once; the top ten hold about 11%. The sample belongs to a study of shared clonotypes between healthy human individuals. V gene TRBV27 combines with J gene TRBJ2-7; perhaps D is TRBD1 or TRBD2 (6 bases each). Sequenced: PBMCs. The receptor comes from a middle-aged woman in good health. Some clones in this sample may be carry-over from other donors' samples. The CDR3 coding sequence is TGTGCCAGCAGATCGGCCAGGGGAGGCTACGAGCAGTACTTC. Translating it yields CASRSARGGYEQYF.